This TCR beta chain came from a study of cytomegalovirus exposure and HLA in healthy donors. Study-level results: Certain sequence variants were highly shared and formed a cluster, and this cluster was likely a sequencing artifact. Certain indistinguishable V segments, among them TRBV6-2 and TRBV6-3, were excluded.

This CDR3 region has 15 residues. Trimming cost V 1 base and J 10 bases, with 14 bases left between them. Germline V gene data show CDR1 as SEHNR and CDR2 as FQNEAQ (reference sequence). As regards this clone: Antigen unknown.

Both 60 Vbeta primers and 13 Jbeta primers went into the PCR. Original data processing: Approximately 11 million of tens of millions of unique TCR beta chains were shared, per a later count. Sequencing used immunoSEQ multiplex PCR; TCRdb keeps in-frame clones, though not all of them. Clone size and V and J calls were adopted from that table, with D and trimming inferred from the DNA. Of 90,000 to 150,000 clones in the sample, about 80% were seen once. This chain joins TRBV7-9 and TRBJ1-6; D not resolved. The clonotype comes from a young woman in good health and CMV-seronegative. The specimen sequenced was PBMCs. CDR3 coding DNA: TGTGCCAGCAGCTTAGGATGGGAGGGCCGGTCACCCCTCCACTTT. This codes for CASSLGWEGRSPLHF. Together with reference TRBV7-9 and TRBJ1-6, the CDR3 gives the full variable domain: DTGVSQNPRHKITKRGQNVTFRCDPISEHNRLYWYRQTLGQGPEFLTYFQNEAQLEKSRLLSDRFSAERPKGSFSTLEIQRTEQGDSAMYLCASSLGWEGRSPLHFGNGTRLTVT.